What follows are 27 T cell receptor beta chains derived from one specimen sequenced in a study of radiotherapy plus CTLA-4 blockade in lung cancer. Profiling relied on immunoSEQ multiplex PCR, and the TCRdb table lists in-frame clones only, not all of them. The data hold just over 60,000 clones, with roughly 80% observed a single time. Sequenced here: peripheral blood, sampled from a patient treated with radiotherapy plus ipilimumab. Receptors were obtained from a human donor with non-small cell lung cancer who had a complete response to radiotherapy plus ipilimumab.

This clone occurred a few times. V and J are TRBV2 and TRBJ2-7, with D perhaps assigned TRBD1 or TRBD2 (5 bases each). The CDR3 length is 14 residues. CDR1 is SNHLY and CDR2 is FYNNEI in the germline V gene. Trimming took 1 base from V and 2 from J, leaving 9 bases between them. Here the CDR3 reads CASSEGDPPYEQYV. The CDR3 nucleotides are TGTGCCAGCAGTGAAGGGGACCCTCCCTACGAGCAGTACGTC.

This chain joins TRBV9 and TRBJ1-1, with 9 positions matching TRBD1. This CDR3 has 15 residues. Per the germline V gene, CDR1 is SGDLS and CDR2 is YYNGEE. Unmatched junction bases numbered 7, after V lost 3 bases and J lost 4 bases. Here the CDR3 DNA reads TGTGCCAGCAGCGCGACGGGACAGGGTACCACTGAAGCTTTCTTT. Its protein is CASSATGQGTTEAFF.

The rearrangement links TRBV27 to TRBJ2-1; TRBD2 matches at 7 bases. After removal of 8 bases from V and 8 bases from J, the junction contained 15 bases not matched to a gene. The CDR3 runs 15 residues. CDR1 MNHEY and CDR2 SMNVEV come from the germline V gene (reference sequence). The CDR3, as DNA: TGTGCCAGCGGACCGCTAGAGACACGGGGGGATGAGCAGTTCTTC. This codes for CASGPLETRGDEQFF.

The chain recombines TRBV30 with TRBJ1-2; TRBD1 might be the D (6 bases). There are 16 residues in the CDR3. Trimming took off 4 bases at V and 0 bases at J, with 18 bases between the two ends. Germline assignment: CDR1 GTSNPN and CDR2 SVGIG (reference sequence). CDR3 protein: CAWMKVGGGANYGYTF. CDR3 coding DNA: TGTGCCTGGATGAAGGTAGGAGGGGGAGCTAACTATGGCTACACCTTC.

The V call is TRBV14, the J call TRBJ1-1; D uncertain. CDR1 and CDR2 (germline): SGHDN, FVKESK. V was cut by 5 bases and J by 1 base, with 11 bases left in between. The length of the CDR3 is 14 residues. In DNA, the CDR3 is TGTGCCAGCAGCATCCGTGGCCCGAACACTGAAGCTTTCTTT. This translates into CASSIRGPNTEAFF.

The DNA of the CDR3 is TGTGCTAGTGGTTTGGCGGTCTCACTAGCGGGAAGGGCAGATACGCAGTATTTT. This encodes CASGLAVSLAGRADTQYF. The chain uses TRBV12-5 and TRBJ2-3, with 10 nucleotides matching TRBD2. The CDR3 runs 18 residues. Germline values: CDR1 LGHNT, CDR2 FRNRAP. The J segment lost 4 bases and the V segment lost 1 base, leaving 11 bases of the junction unmatched. Full variable domain (remainder filled in from reference TRBV12-5 and TRBJ2-3): DARVTQTPRHKVTEMGQEVTMRCQPILGHNTVFWYRQTMMQGLELLAYFRNRAPLDDSGMPKDRFSAEMPDATLATLKIQPSEPRDSAVYFCASGLAVSLAGRADTQYFGPGTRLTVL.

The chain couples TRBV6-5 to TRBJ1-1, with D unclear. The CDR3 totals 12 residues. CDR1 and CDR2 from the germline V gene are MNHEY and SVGAGI. Trimming took off 0 bases at V and 10 bases at J, with 9 bases between the two ends. Here the CDR3 DNA reads TGTGCCAGCAGTTACTCGGAGGGAACAGCTTTCTTT. Translation: CASSYSEGTAFF.

V is TRBV27 and J is TRBJ1-2; the D gene is possibly TRBD1 (6 bases). Between the trimmed V and J ends, which lost 5 bases and 0 bases, there was a span of 13 bases. The CDR3 has 15 amino acids. Germline lookup yields CDR1 MNHEY and CDR2 SMNVEV (reference sequence). The CDR3 nucleotides read TGTGCCAGCAGTCTCCGGGGGCAATCTAACTATGGCTACACCTTC. Translation gives CASSLRGQSNYGYTF.

The chain links TRBV27 to TRBJ1-4; D gene uncertain. The germline V gene encodes CDR1 MNHEY and CDR2 SMNVEV (reference sequence). This CDR3 comprises 14 residues. Trimming removed 0 bases at V and 5 bases at J, with 7 bases between. CDR3 protein: CASSLSGQNEKLFF. CDR3 sequence (DNA): TGTGCCAGCAGTTTATCTGGTCAGAATGAAAAACTGTTTTTT.

This chain links TRBV5-1 with TRBJ2-4, with TRBD2 as a possible D gene (6 bases). V gave up 4 bases and J gave up 0 bases, with 11 bases separating them. The CDR3 is 15 amino acids. In germline, CDR1 is SGHRS, CDR2 YFSETQ. CDR3 DNA sequence: TGCGCCAGCAGCCCCGGGAGCAGAGCCAAAAACATTCAGTACTTC. Translation gives CASSPGSRAKNIQYF.

The J gene is TRBJ1-5, the V gene TRBV27; the D is unclear. V lost 6 bases, J lost 3 bases, and 12 bases lay in between. The CDR3 has 14 amino acids. CDR1 MNHEY and CDR2 SMNVEV come from the germline V gene (reference sequence). CDR3 sequence: CASRKGPANQPQHF. The CDR3 coding sequence is TGTGCCAGCAGAAAAGGTCCGGCCAATCAGCCCCAGCATTTT.

The chain links TRBV5-6 to TRBJ2-2; TRBD1 matches at 11 bases. Germline V lookup: CDR1 SGHDT, CDR2 YYEEEE. This CDR3 contains 18 residues. J was trimmed by 2 bases and V by 6 bases; bases with no gene match: 12. DNA of the CDR3: TGTGCCAGCACCAGAGGATGGGGACAGGGGGGAAACACCGGGGAGCTGTTTTTT. Protein sequence: CASTRGWGQGGNTGELFF.

The V call is TRBV29-1, the J call TRBJ2-3; no clear D gene. V dropped 4 bases and J dropped 3 bases, with 5 bases sitting between them. Germline-derived CDR1 and CDR2 are SQVTM and ANQGSEA. The CDR3 loop spans 11 amino acids. The CDR3 is CSVVWTDTQYF. Written as DNA, the CDR3 is TGCAGCGTTGTGTGGACAGATACGCAGTATTTT.

This chain joins TRBV14 and TRBJ2-2; tentatively, D is TRBD2 (6 bases). The germline V gene has CDR1 SGHDN and CDR2 FVKESK. V was cut by 0 bases and J by 4 bases, with 15 bases left in between. The CDR3 totals 17 residues. This chain's CDR3 is CASSQEPGGVTTGELFF. As DNA, the CDR3 is TGTGCCAGCAGCCAAGAACCCGGGGGAGTTACCACCGGGGAGCTGTTTTTT.

The rearrangement links TRBV27 to TRBJ1-3; D is possibly TRBD1 (5 bases). The germline CDR1 and CDR2 sequences are MNHEY and SMNVEV (reference sequence). The CDR3 extends over 16 amino acids. Trimming shortened V by 7 bases and J by 7 bases, and 23 bases separated the two germline ends. The CDR3 spells CASNIPLGLRRNTIYF. CDR3 in DNA: TGTGCCAGCAACATACCCCTGGGACTTAGGAGGAACACCATATATTTT.

This chain links TRBV5-6 with TRBJ2-1; no clear D gene. The CDR3 sequence is 15 residues long. Looked up from germline, CDR1 is SGHDT and CDR2 is YYEEEE. The ends were cut back, 2 bases at V and 0 bases at J, with 9 bases in the middle. CDR3 coding DNA: TGTGCCAGCAGCTTCAAAGTGAGCTCCTACAATGAGCAGTTCTTC. Amino acid sequence: CASSFKVSSYNEQFF.

This clone was counted between two and nine times. This sequence joins TRBV6-5 and TRBJ2-1; D gene unclear. Germline V gene lookup returns CDR1 MNHEY and CDR2 SVGAGI. This CDR3 has 12 residues. V was shortened by 2 bases and J by 9 bases, with 8 bases between the two germline ends. The CDR3 DNA reads as TGTGCCAGCAGTTACGGGTTGCCTGAGCAGTTCTTC. This encodes CASSYGLPEQFF.

This clone appeared a few times. V gene TRBV6-5 combines with J gene TRBJ1-5; possible D gene TRBD1, 5 bases. Germline loops: CDR1 MNHEY, CDR2 SVGAGI. This CDR3 region has 14 residues. Trimming left V 5 bases short and J 5 bases short, with 13 bases between. This CDR3 reads CASSTGPRDQPQHF. The CDR3 DNA follows: TGTGCCAGCAGTACGGGACCCCGAGATCAGCCCCAGCATTTT.

There are a few counts of this clone. The rearrangement links TRBV5-1 to TRBJ1-5, with D tentatively TRBD1 (5 bases). Germline V gives CDR1 SGHRS, CDR2 YFSETQ. This CDR3 has 10 residues. The ends were cut back, 5 bases at V and 15 bases at J, with 12 bases in the middle. The CDR3 nucleotides read TGCGCCAGCAGGGGGGGGACCCGGCATTTT. The encoded protein is CASRGGTRHF.

The CDR3, as DNA: TGTGCCAGCAGAACAGGGAGTGAAAAACTGTTTTTT. The encoded protein is CASRTGSEKLFF. This sequence joins TRBV6-5 and TRBJ1-4; weak D call: TRBD1 (6 bases). CDR1 MNHEY and CDR2 SVGAGI come from the germline V gene. The CDR3 is 12 amino acids. Deletions cut 6 bases from V and 7 bases from J, with 9 bases between.

This rearrangement joins TRBV6-5 to TRBJ1-2; tentatively, D is TRBD1 (6 bases). This CDR3 has 15 amino acids. Trimming took 5 bases from V and 10 from J, leaving 23 bases between them. Germline V gives CDR1 MNHEY, CDR2 SVGAGI. The CDR3 here is CASSVRPQGPTHYTF. In nucleotides, the CDR3 is TGTGCCAGCAGTGTAAGACCCCAGGGGCCGACCCACTACACCTTC.

This clone was counted a single time. This chain uses TRBV6-1 with TRBJ2-7; D gene uncertain. Trimming removed 10 bases at V and 0 bases at J, with 16 bases between. This CDR3 spans 14 amino acids. Germline V gene lookup returns CDR1 MNHNS and CDR2 SASEGT. The CDR3 loop is CAILQRISSYEQYV. DNA of the CDR3: TGTGCCATCCTCCAAAGGATCAGCTCCTACGAGCAGTACGTC.

This sequence joins TRBV19 and TRBJ2-2; 14 bases are a match to TRBD2. The CDR3 totals 16 residues. CDR1 is LNHDA, CDR2 SQIVND, per germline (reference sequence). V was clipped by 5 bases and J by 9 bases; unmatched bases: 8. CDR3 bases: TGTGCCAGTAGTGTGACCGGGACTAGCGGGAGCCGGGAGCTGTTTTTT. It translates to CASSVTGTSGSRELFF. Together with reference TRBV19 and TRBJ2-2, the CDR3 gives the full variable domain: DGGITQSPKYLFRKEGQNVTLSCEQNLNHDAMYWYRQDPGQGLRLIYYSQIVNDFQKGDIAEGYSVSREKKESFPLTVTSAQKNPTAFYLCASSVTGTSGSRELFFGEGSRLTVL.

The chain recombines TRBV7-9 with TRBJ2-1; a possible D gene is TRBD2 (5 bases). The length of the CDR3 is 14 residues. V was clipped by 3 bases and J by 4 bases, with 10 bases between them. Germline CDR1 and CDR2: SEHNR and FQNEAQ (reference sequence). The CDR3 region has the DNA TGTGCCAGCAGCTTCTCGTGGGAGTACAATGAGCAGTTCTTC. Translating it yields CASSFSWEYNEQFF.

This chain joins TRBV15 and TRBJ2-4; D possibly corresponds to TRBD2 (6 bases). The germline V and J ends were trimmed by 5 bases and 5 bases, with 19 bases remaining between them. The germline gives CDR1 LNHNV, CDR2 YYDKDF (reference sequence). This CDR3 has 16 residues. CDR3 sequence reads: CATSLSPRRGENIQYF. CDR3 in DNA: TGTGCCACCAGCCTATCCCCCCGGCGGGGTGAAAACATTCAGTACTTC.

This clone has only a few counts. In DNA, the CDR3 is TGTGCCAGCAGTCGGACGGAGCAAGAGACCCAGTACTTC. This translates into CASSRTEQETQYF. The genes are TRBV6-1 and TRBJ2-5, with D unclear. The CDR3 extends over 13 amino acids. With 5 bases removed from V and 2 bases from J, the gap between germline ends came to 9 bases. In germline, CDR1 is MNHNS, CDR2 SASEGT.

This sequence joins TRBV15 and TRBJ2-1; unclear D gene. CDR1 LNHNV and CDR2 YYDKDF come from the germline V gene (reference sequence). V gave up 0 bases and J gave up 10 bases, with 4 bases separating them. The CDR3 covers 11 residues. Written as DNA, the CDR3 is TGTGCCACCAGCAGAGATCGGGAGCAGTTCTTC. This encodes CATSRDREQFF.